Below, 29 T cell receptor beta chains from the same sample are listed, as sequenced in a study of blood T cell repertoires in COVID-19. Profiling relied on immunoSEQ multiplex PCR, and the TCRdb table lists in-frame clones only, not all of them. Altogether about 86,000 clones are present, roughly 78% being singletons, with the ten largest covering approximately 1.2%. Source material: peripheral blood. These receptors originate from an elderly woman with acute or convalescent COVID-19.

The chain employs TRBV6-5 and TRBJ1-1; D remains unclear. V was cut by 2 bases and J by 7 bases, with 8 bases left in between. CDR3 length: 12 amino acids. The germline gives CDR1 MNHEY, CDR2 SVGAGI. CDR3 DNA sequence: TGTGCCAGCAGTTACCTCGGGGATGAAGCTTTCTTT. Amino acids: CASSYLGDEAFF.

V usage is TRBV2 and J usage is TRBJ2-1; a possible D gene is TRBD2 (5 bases). Trimming removed 7 bases from V and 4 bases from J, with 11 bases in between. The CDR3 loop spans 13 amino acids. Germline V gene sequence: CDR1 SNHLY, CDR2 FYNNEI. The CDR3 protein is CASMRDQYNEQFF. CDR3 DNA: TGTGCCAGCATGAGGGATCAGTACAATGAGCAGTTCTTC. Filled out from reference TRBV2 and TRBJ2-1, the complete variable domain reads EPEVTQTPSHQVTQMGQEVILRCVPISNHLYFYWYRQILGQKVEFLVSFYNNEISEKSEIFDDQFSVERPDGSNFTLKIRSTKLEDSAMYFCASMRDQYNEQFFGPGTRLTVL.

The chain uses TRBV6-5 and TRBJ1-2; 8 bases match TRBD1. Germline values: CDR1 MNHEY, CDR2 SVGAGI. V lost 4 bases and J lost 7; bases outside the gene matches: 5. The CDR3 has 13 amino acids. DNA of the CDR3: TGTGCCAGCAGTTGGCAGGGGGCAGGTGGCTACACCTTC. The encoded protein is CASSWQGAGGYTF.

A few counts support this clone. CDR3 protein: CASSSGGDYNEQFF. CDR3 sequence (DNA): TGTGCCAGCAGTAGCGGGGGGGACTACAATGAGCAGTTCTTC. The chain joins TRBV27 to TRBJ2-1; 10 bases fit TRBD2. This CDR3 is 14 amino acids long. The V gene end was trimmed by 5 bases and the J gene end by 3 bases; junction bases not matched to a gene: 1. From germline, CDR1 is MNHEY and CDR2 SMNVEV (reference sequence).

The chain employs TRBV7-8 and TRBJ2-5; TRBD2 agrees at 8 bases. The J segment lost 4 bases and the V segment lost 2 bases, leaving 6 bases of the junction unmatched. CDR3 size: 15 residues. The germline CDR1 and CDR2 sequences are SGHVS and FQNEAQ. The CDR3 region is CASSLSSGRPETQYF. Here the CDR3 DNA reads TGTGCCAGCAGCTTATCCAGCGGGAGACCAGAGACCCAGTACTTC.

V and J are TRBV18 and TRBJ1-1; the match to TRBD1 covers 9 bases. Germline-derived CDR1 and CDR2 are KGHSH and LQKENI. The CDR3 contains 15 residues. Trimming cost V 3 bases and J 1 base; bases outside gene matches: 3. The DNA of the CDR3 is TGTGCCAGCTCACCGGGGACAGGGCGGAACACTGAAGCTTTCTTT. Translation: CASSPGTGRNTEAFF.

V is TRBV11-2 and J is TRBJ2-4; 8 bases are shared with TRBD1. V was pared by 5 bases and J by 9 bases, with 9 bases of the junction left unmatched. Germline CDR1 reads SGHAT; CDR2 reads FQNNGV. The CDR3 loop spans 14 amino acids. The CDR3 sequence is CASSSPWTGFIQYF. In DNA, the CDR3 is TGTGCCAGCAGCAGCCCATGGACAGGGTTCATTCAGTACTTC.

The J gene is TRBJ2-7, the V gene TRBV7-9; D might be TRBD1 (5 bases). This CDR3 is built from 12 residues. Between the trimmed V and J ends, which lost 2 bases and 3 bases, there was a span of 5 bases. The germline V gene encodes CDR1 SEHNR and CDR2 FQNEAQ (reference sequence). DNA of the CDR3: TGTGCCAGCAGCTTAACAGGCTACGAGCAGTACTTC. It specifies CASSLTGYEQYF.

The chain combines TRBV11-2 with TRBJ2-5, with TRBD2 matching 10 bases. The CDR3 length is 16 residues. Germline V gene data show CDR1 as SGHAT and CDR2 as FQNNGV. Losses at the gene ends were 6 bases for V and 5 bases for J; bases not matched to a gene: 12. CDR3 sequence reads: CASRLSGGAISETQYF. CDR3 in DNA: TGTGCCAGCAGACTCAGCGGGGGGGCCATTAGCGAGACCCAGTACTTC. The full variable domain, completed using reference TRBV11-2 and TRBJ2-5, is EAGVAQSPRYKIIEKRQSVAFWCNPISGHATLYWYQQILGQGPKLLIQFQNNGVVDDSQLPKDRFSAERLKGVDSTLKIQPAKLEDSAVYLCASRLSGGAISETQYFGPGTRLLVL.

This clone was seen more than once but under ten times. The V call is TRBV4-2, the J call TRBJ2-3, with D maybe TRBD2 (7 bases). V was shortened by 0 bases and J by 4 bases, with 14 bases between the two germline ends. This CDR3 is 16 amino acids long. Germline loops: CDR1 LGHNA, CDR2 YNFKEQ. The CDR3 nucleotides read TGTGCCAGCAGCCAAGAGGCGGGGGCCGCCCCAGATACGCAGTATTTT. Protein sequence: CASSQEAGAAPDTQYF.

The table lists this clone with a count of one. The chain joins TRBV6-5 to TRBJ1-1; no firm D call. Germline-derived CDR1 and CDR2 are MNHEY and SVGAGI. The CDR3 has 14 residues. The ends were cut back, 0 bases at V and 6 bases at J, with 11 bases in the middle. The CDR3 spells CASSYSISNSEAFF. The CDR3 DNA reads TGTGCCAGCAGTTACTCGATCAGTAATTCTGAAGCTTTCTTT.

This clone was observed a single time. The rearrangement uses TRBV27 and TRBJ1-4; 10 bases align to TRBD1. The V gene end was trimmed by 3 bases and the J gene end by 8 bases; junction bases not matched to a gene: 9. The CDR3 runs to 16 residues. Germline assignment: CDR1 MNHEY and CDR2 SMNVEV (reference sequence). The CDR3: CASSFYRQGAREKLFF. DNA of the CDR3: TGTGCCAGCAGTTTTTACAGACAGGGGGCAAGGGAAAAACTGTTTTTT.

The chain combines TRBV15 with TRBJ1-1; tentative D call: TRBD1 (5 bases). CDR1 LNHNV and CDR2 YYDKDF come from the germline V gene (reference sequence). V lost 1 base, J lost 1 base, and 10 bases lay in between. CDR3 length: 15 residues. Here the CDR3 DNA reads TGTGCCACCAGCAGAGTGGGACTGAGGAACACTGAAGCTTTCTTT. Translating it yields CATSRVGLRNTEAFF.

The rearrangement joins TRBV6-5 to TRBJ1-5; a weak D match, TRBD1 (6 bases). Germline assignment: CDR1 MNHEY and CDR2 SVGAGI. The CDR3 has 15 residues. The V end lost 4 bases, the J end lost 7 bases, and 17 bases lay between the germline ends. Here the CDR3 DNA reads TGTGCCAGCAGTTCCTCAGGGGCCAGCGGGCAGCCCCAGCATTTT. It codes for CASSSSGASGQPQHF.

The gene calls are TRBV5-5 and TRBJ1-4, with D perhaps matching TRBD1 (6 bases). In germline, CDR1 is SGHKS, CDR2 YYEKEE (reference sequence). The CDR3 length is 17 residues. V lost 5 bases to trimming and J lost 8 bases, with 25 bases between them. CDR3 sequence (DNA): TGTGCCAGCAGTTTTCCCCGTAGACAGGAGGTTGTGGAAAAACTGTTTTTT. This gives the protein CASSFPRRQEVVEKLFF.

This chain uses TRBV6-6 with TRBJ2-3, with TRBD2 as a possible D gene (5 bases). Trimming took off 8 bases at V and 6 bases at J, with 9 bases between the two ends. Germline V gives CDR1 MNHNY, CDR2 SVGAGI (reference sequence). The CDR3 is made up of 11 amino acids. The CDR3 DNA reads as TGTGCCAGCGGGTCGGGGGATACGCAGTATTTT. Its protein product is CASGSGDTQYF.

The V gene is TRBV5-1, the J gene TRBJ2-1; the match to TRBD2 covers 9 bases. The CDR3 sequence is 13 residues long. V lost 7 bases, J lost 7 bases, and 6 bases stayed unmatched. The germline CDR1 and CDR2 sequences are SGHRS and YFSETQ. The CDR3 loop reads CASAASGENEQFF. The CDR3 coding sequence is TGCGCCAGCGCGGCTAGCGGGGAGAATGAGCAGTTCTTC.

This clone has more than one count but fewer than ten. The rearrangement links TRBV9 to TRBJ1-1, with 7 bases matching TRBD1. The CDR3 length is 15 residues. With 3 bases clipped from V and 6 bases from J, the junction kept 11 bases outside the gene matches. CDR1 is SGDLS and CDR2 is YYNGEE in the germline V gene. The CDR3 nucleotides are TGTGCCAGCAGCGCCCAAACGACAGGGCTGGCTGAAGCTTTCTTT. Translating gives CASSAQTTGLAEAFF.

With regard to this clone: Since the CDR3 does not end with the conserved phenylalanine or tryptophan, this likely comes from a read error. The DNA is left out, because the CDR3 cannot be placed on it with certainty; the CDR3 is given as TCRdb lists it. V gene TRBV7-9 combines with J gene TRBJ2-7; TRBD1 is the table's D call and was not checked against the DNA. Both ends counted, the CDR3 spans 11 residues. Per germline, CDR1 SEHNR and CDR2 FQNEAQ (reference sequence). The CDR3 loop is CASSLGQGAEI.

V is TRBV28 and J is TRBJ1-2; D might be TRBD1 (6 bases). The V end was cut by 7 bases, the J end by 2 bases, with 20 bases between. This CDR3 has 16 residues. Germline loops: CDR1 MDHEN, CDR2 SYDVKM. The CDR3 DNA reads TGTGCCAGCACTATCCCCGGGGGGGCCTTAAACTATGGCTACACCTTC. Translating gives CASTIPGGALNYGYTF.

The rearrangement links TRBV4-2 to TRBJ1-2, with a weak D call TRBD1 (5 bases). The germline V gene has CDR1 LGHNA and CDR2 YNFKEQ. The CDR3 consists of 14 residues. Trimming cost V 0 bases and J 5 bases, with 10 bases left between them. CDR3 in DNA: TGTGCCAGCAGCCAAGACAACGCAGGGTATGGCTACACCTTC. Amino acids: CASSQDNAGYGYTF.

The chain joins TRBV19 to TRBJ1-1; TRBD1 aligns across 12 bases. This CDR3 has 15 residues. Germline assignment: CDR1 LNHDA and CDR2 SQIVND (reference sequence). V lost 8 bases and J lost 2; bases outside the gene matches: 6. The CDR3, as DNA: TGTGCCAGTGTGTGGGACAGGGGGCGAAACACTGAAGCTTTCTTT. Its translation: CASVWDRGRNTEAFF.

This chain connects TRBV7-6 to TRBJ1-4; no clear D gene. The CDR3 is made up of 14 amino acids. CDR1 is SGHVS and CDR2 is FNYEAQ in the germline V gene. The CDR3 loop reads CASKEFSTNEKLFF. The CDR3 nucleotides read TGTGCGAGTAAAGAGTTTTCAACTAATGAAAAACTGTTTTTT.

This clone was observed a single time. This sequence joins TRBV19 and TRBJ1-2, with no clear D. The CDR3 has 14 amino acids. Trimming left V 0 bases short and J 3 bases short, with 8 bases between. CDR1 and CDR2 from the germline V gene are LNHDA and SQIVND (reference sequence). The CDR3 sequence is CASSIDTGDYGYTF. CDR3 DNA sequence: TGTGCCAGTAGTATAGATACCGGGGACTATGGCTACACCTTC. Looking up the rest from reference TRBV19 and TRBJ1-2 gives the full variable domain: DGGITQSPKYLFRKEGQNVTLSCEQNLNHDAMYWYRQDPGQGLRLIYYSQIVNDFQKGDIAEGYSVSREKKESFPLTVTSAQKNPTAFYLCASSIDTGDYGYTFGSGTRLTVV.

The J gene is TRBJ1-5, the V gene TRBV27; TRBD1 aligns across 9 bases. Germline V gene lookup returns CDR1 MNHEY and CDR2 SMNVEV (reference sequence). V shed 6 bases, J shed 9 bases, and the junction held 12 bases outside the gene matches. There are 15 residues in the CDR3. CDR3: CASRRDRAPIGPQHF. The CDR3 DNA reads as TGTGCCAGCAGAAGGGACAGGGCGCCAATTGGGCCCCAGCATTTT.

The CDR3 DNA follows: TGTGCCAGCTCACTACAGGGGGCCACAGATACGCAGTATTTT. Translation: CASSLQGATDTQYF. The chain carries TRBV18 and TRBJ2-3; 9 bases align to TRBD1. The CDR3 is made up of 14 amino acids. V was pared by 4 bases and J by 2 bases, with 1 base of the junction left unmatched. The germline V gene encodes CDR1 KGHSH and CDR2 LQKENI.

The rearrangement joins TRBV12-3 or TRBV12-4 to TRBJ2-3; D is uncertain. Trimming left V 8 bases short and J 4 bases short, with 10 bases between. This CDR3 has 12 amino acids. In DNA form, the CDR3 reads TGTGCCAGCGGCCTCAAGTCAGATACGCAGTATTTT. It yields the protein CASGLKSDTQYF.

In its sample, this clone was seen a few times. The chain joins TRBV5-8 to TRBJ1-5; tentatively, D is TRBD1 (6 bases). Germline lookup yields CDR1 SGHTS and CDR2 YDEGEE. V was cut by 7 bases and J by 9 bases, with 17 bases left in between. The CDR3 totals 13 residues. The CDR3 nucleotides are TGTGCCAGCGCTACCGGGGGGCCCCGGCCCCAGCATTTT. It yields the protein CASATGGPRPQHF.

The chain employs TRBV28 and TRBJ2-5; TRBD1 might be the D (5 bases). Trimming removed 6 bases from V and 3 bases from J, with 20 bases in between. Looked up from germline, CDR1 is MDHEN and CDR2 is SYDVKM. CDR3 length: 16 amino acids. CDR3 sequence: CASRPPLTVAEETQYF. In DNA form, the CDR3 reads TGTGCCAGCAGACCCCCTCTGACAGTGGCGGAAGAGACCCAGTACTTC.